This T cell receptor beta chain was recorded in a study of blood T cell repertoires in COVID-19. Across the study: Acute-phase and convalescent COVID-19 samples originated in the United States, Italy and Spain. PBMCs, B-cell-depleted T cells, or T cells provided the cDNA or gDNA that made up the material.

Per the study methods: Counts of nucleated cells, estimated from reference gene primer amplification, were obtained. The method was immunoSEQ multiplex PCR; TCRdb's version includes in-frame clones alone and lacks a portion of them. V and J calls and clone size are as listed in that table; D and trimming were resolved from the DNA. The sample lists around 80,000 clones, 75% to 85% occurring once. Trimming removed 6 bases from V and 2 bases from J, with 10 bases in between. This CDR3 is 13 amino acids long. Sequenced input: peripheral blood. This TCR was recovered from a woman in her 70s with acute or convalescent COVID-19. This chain connects TRBV12-3 or TRBV12-4 to TRBJ1-2; D perhaps matches TRBD1 (5 bases). CDR3 loop: CASRSTANYGYTF. CDR3 coding DNA: TGTGCCAGCAGGTCGACAGCCAACTATGGCTACACCTTC.